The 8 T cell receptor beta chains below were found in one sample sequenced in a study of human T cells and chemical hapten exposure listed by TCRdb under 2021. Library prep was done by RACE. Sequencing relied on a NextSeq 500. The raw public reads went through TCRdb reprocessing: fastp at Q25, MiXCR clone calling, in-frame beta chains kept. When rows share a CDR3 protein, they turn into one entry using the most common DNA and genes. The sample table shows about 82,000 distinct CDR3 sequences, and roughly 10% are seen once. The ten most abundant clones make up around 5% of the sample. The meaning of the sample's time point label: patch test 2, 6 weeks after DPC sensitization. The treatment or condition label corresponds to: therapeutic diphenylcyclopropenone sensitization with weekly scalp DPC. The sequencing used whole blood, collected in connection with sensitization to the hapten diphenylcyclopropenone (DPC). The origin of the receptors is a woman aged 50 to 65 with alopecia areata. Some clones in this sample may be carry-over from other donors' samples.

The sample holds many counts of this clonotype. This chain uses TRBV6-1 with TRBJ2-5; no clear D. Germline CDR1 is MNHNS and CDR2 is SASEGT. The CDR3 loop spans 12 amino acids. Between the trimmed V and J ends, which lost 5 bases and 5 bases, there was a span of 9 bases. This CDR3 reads CASSYSKETQYF. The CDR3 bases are TGTGCCAGCAGTTACAGTAAGGAGACCCAGTACTTC.

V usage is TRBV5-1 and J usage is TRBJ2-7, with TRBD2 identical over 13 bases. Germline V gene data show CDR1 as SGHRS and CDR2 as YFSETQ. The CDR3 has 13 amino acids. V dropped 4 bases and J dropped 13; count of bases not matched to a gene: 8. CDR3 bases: TGCGCCAGCAGCGGGGGACTAGCGGGAACAGGATACTTC. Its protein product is CASSGGLAGTGYF. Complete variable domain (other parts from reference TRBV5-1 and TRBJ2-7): KAGVTQTPRYLIKTRGQQVTLSCSPISGHRSVSWYQQTPGQGLQFLFEYFSETQRNKGNFPGRFSGRQFSNSRSEMNVSTLELGDSALYLCASSGGLAGTGYFGPGTRLTVT.

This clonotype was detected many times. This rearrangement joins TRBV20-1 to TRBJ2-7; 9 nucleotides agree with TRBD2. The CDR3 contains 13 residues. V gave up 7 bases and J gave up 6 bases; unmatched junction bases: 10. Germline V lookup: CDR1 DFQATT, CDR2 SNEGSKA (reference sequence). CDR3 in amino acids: CSVTGGRALEQYF. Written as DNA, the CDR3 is TGCAGTGTGACGGGCGGGAGGGCCCTCGAGCAGTACTTC.

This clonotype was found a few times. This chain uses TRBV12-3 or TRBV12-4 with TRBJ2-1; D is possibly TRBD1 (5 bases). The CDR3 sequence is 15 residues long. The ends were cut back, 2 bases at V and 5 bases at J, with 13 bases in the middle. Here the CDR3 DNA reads TGTGCCAGCAGTTTATGGGCTGGGGCAGACAATGAGCAGTTCTTC. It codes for CASSLWAGADNEQFF.

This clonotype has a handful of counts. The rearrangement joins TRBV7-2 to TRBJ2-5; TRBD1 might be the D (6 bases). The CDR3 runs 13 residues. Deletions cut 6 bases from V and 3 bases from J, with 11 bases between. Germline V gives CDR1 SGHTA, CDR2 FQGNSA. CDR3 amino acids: CASSWAGEETQYF. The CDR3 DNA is TGTGCCAGCAGTTGGGCAGGGGAAGAGACCCAGTACTTC.

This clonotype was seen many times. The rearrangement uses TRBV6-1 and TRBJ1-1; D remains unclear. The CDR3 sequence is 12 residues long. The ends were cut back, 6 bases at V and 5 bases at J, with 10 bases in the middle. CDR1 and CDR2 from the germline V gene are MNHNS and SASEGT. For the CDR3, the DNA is TGTGCCAGCAGCGCTGGTTGGACTGAAGCTTTCTTT. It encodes CASSAGWTEAFF.

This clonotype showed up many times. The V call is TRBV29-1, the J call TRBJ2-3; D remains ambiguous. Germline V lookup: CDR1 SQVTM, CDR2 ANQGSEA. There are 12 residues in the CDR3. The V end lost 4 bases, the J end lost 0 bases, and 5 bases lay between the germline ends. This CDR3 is CSVGASTDTQYF. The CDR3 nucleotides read TGCAGCGTTGGGGCCAGCACAGATACGCAGTATTTT.

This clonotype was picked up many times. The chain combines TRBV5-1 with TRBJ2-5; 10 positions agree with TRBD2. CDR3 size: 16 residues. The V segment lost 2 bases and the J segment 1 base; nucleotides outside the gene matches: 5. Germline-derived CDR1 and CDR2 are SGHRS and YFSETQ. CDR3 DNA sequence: TGCGCCAGCAGCTTACTAGCGGGGATAAGCCAAGAGACCCAGTACTTC. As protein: CASSLLAGISQETQYF.